These 26 T cell receptor beta chains share one sample of origin, sequenced in a study of Graves' ophthalmopathy and Graves' hyperthyroidism. RNA transcripts were the template, and TCR beta CDR3 regions were amplified from them. The workflow started with a first-round RT-PCR run with HTBI primers and then moved on to a second-round multiplex PCR. TCRdb recomputed calls from the multiplex PCR reads with MiXCR, one row per CDR3 protein. This table holds some 400,000 distinct CDR3 sequences, around 19% found once. Sequences were obtained from peripheral blood. The receptor source for this set is a woman aged 18-29 years with Graves' ophthalmopathy.

This clonotype occurred many times. The rearrangement joins TRBV9 to TRBJ2-5; either TRBD1 or TRBD2 may supply D (6 bases each). The germline gives CDR1 SGDLS, CDR2 YYNGEE. The CDR3 totals 15 residues. The V gene lost 0 bases and the J gene lost 5 bases, with 14 bases spanning the gap. The CDR3 nucleotides are TGTGCCAGCAGCGTAGGAGGGGGGCCGGGGGAGACCCAGTACTTC. Translating gives CASSVGGGPGETQYF.

This clonotype was found many times. The rearrangement uses TRBV12-3 or TRBV12-4 and TRBJ2-2, with D perhaps matching TRBD2 (5 bases). V gave up 8 bases and J gave up 0 bases, with 13 bases separating them. The CDR3 is made up of 15 amino acids. CDR3 protein: CASLLRRANTGELFF. CDR3 nucleotide sequence: TGTGCCAGCCTCTTGAGGCGGGCGAACACCGGGGAGCTGTTTTTT.

The sample holds many counts of this clonotype. V is TRBV6-5 and J is TRBJ1-3; D unclear. V lost 2 bases and J lost 0, with 8 bases in between. CDR1 is MNHEY and CDR2 is SVGAGI in the germline V gene. The CDR3 sequence is 15 residues long. The CDR3 here is CASSYHQASGNTIYF. In DNA form, the CDR3 reads TGTGCCAGCAGTTACCACCAGGCCTCTGGAAACACCATATATTTT.

This clonotype showed up many times. The V and J genes are TRBV6-5 and TRBJ2-7, with D tentatively TRBD1 (6 bases). Germline V gene data show CDR1 as MNHEY and CDR2 as SVGAGI. Trimming took 3 bases from V and 3 from J, leaving 15 bases between them. The length of the CDR3 is 15 residues. CDR3 bases: TGTGCCAGCAGTTATGGGCGACAGGAGTACTACGAGCAGTACTTC. It specifies CASSYGRQEYYEQYF.

The genes are TRBV2 and TRBJ2-2; 10 nucleotides line up with TRBD2. This CDR3 has 16 amino acids. Germline-derived CDR1 and CDR2 are SNHLY and FYNNEI. The trim removed 6 bases at V and 4 bases at J, leaving 8 bases unmatched. CDR3 sequence: CASRQALAGATGELFF. The DNA of the CDR3 is TGTGCCAGCAGGCAGGCGCTAGCGGGGGCCACCGGGGAGCTGTTTTTT.

This clonotype was counted many times. V usage is TRBV28 and J usage is TRBJ1-6, with TRBD1 identical over 8 bases. The CDR3 length is 14 residues. Germline V lookup: CDR1 MDHEN, CDR2 SYDVKM. V gave up 3 bases and J gave up 10 bases; unmatched junction bases: 5. The DNA of the CDR3 is TGTGCCAGCAGTTTGGGCCAGGGGGCATCACCCCTCCACTTT. Protein product: CASSLGQGASPLHF.

This clonotype has a count of ten or more. The CDR3 DNA reads as TGTGCCAGCAGTGAACCGATTTATACCTACGAGCAGTACTTC. As protein: CASSEPIYTYEQYF. The V and J genes are TRBV25-1 and TRBJ2-7; D gene unclear. The ends were cut back, 2 bases at V and 2 bases at J, with 10 bases in the middle. CDR3 length equals 14 residues. Germline V gene lookup returns CDR1 MGHDK and CDR2 SYGVNS.

This clonotype was recorded many times. The rearrangement joins TRBV7-9 to TRBJ1-2; a weak D match, TRBD1 (5 bases). The CDR3 is made up of 17 amino acids. Germline loops: CDR1 SEHNR, CDR2 FQNEAQ (reference sequence). V was clipped by 0 bases and J by 5 bases, with 19 bases between them. This CDR3 reads CASSLALRGFRFYGYTF. CDR3 nucleotide sequence: TGTGCCAGCAGCTTAGCCCTTCGGGGCTTCCGGTTTTATGGCTACACCTTC.

This clonotype has at least ten counts. In DNA form, the CDR3 reads TGTGCCAGCAGCGTCGGTCCGGGACAGGGGGACACCGGGGAGCTGTTTTTT. It codes for CASSVGPGQGDTGELFF. The gene calls are TRBV11-1 and TRBJ2-2, with 11 bases fitting TRBD1. The CDR3 is 17 residues long. V was pared by 5 bases and J by 3 bases, with 8 bases of the junction left unmatched. CDR1 SGHAT and CDR2 FQDESV come from the germline V gene (reference sequence). Full variable domain (outside the CDR3, taken from reference TRBV11-1 and TRBJ2-2): EAEVAQSPRYKITEKSQAVAFWCDPISGHATLYWYRQILGQGPELLVQFQDESVVDDSQLPKDRFSAERLKGVDSTLKIQPAELGDSAMYLCASSVGPGQGDTGELFFGEGSRLTVL.

This clonotype was seen repeatedly, ten times or more. The J gene is TRBJ2-5, the V gene TRBV28, with D maybe TRBD1 (6 bases). Trimming pared 4 bases from V and 6 bases from J, leaving 15 bases between. The CDR3 has 14 amino acids. Per germline, CDR1 MDHEN and CDR2 SYDVKM. Written as DNA, the CDR3 is TGTGCCAGCAGTTCCCTAGGGGGAGAGAAGACCCAGTACTTC. Translating gives CASSSLGGEKTQYF. Variable domain in full (rest from reference TRBV28 and TRBJ2-5): DVKVTQSSRYLVKRTGEKVFLECVQDMDHENMFWYRQDPGLGLRLIYFSYDVKMKEKGDIPEGYSVSREKKERFSLILESASTNQTSMYLCASSSLGGEKTQYFGPGTRLLVL.

This clonotype showed up many times. The V call is TRBV20-1, the J call TRBJ2-7, with TRBD2 matching 7 bases. CDR1 is DFQATT and CDR2 is SNEGSKA in the germline V gene (reference sequence). Germline trimming cut 5 bases from V and 7 bases from J; bases unmatched to any gene: 8. The CDR3 has 12 residues. CDR3 in amino acids: CSAPGLRYEQYF. CDR3 nucleotides: TGCAGTGCTCCGGGACTACGATATGAGCAGTACTTC.

V is TRBV12-3 or TRBV12-4 and J is TRBJ2-5, with D possibly called TRBD1 or TRBD2 (6 bases each). With 6 bases removed from V and 9 bases from J, the gap between germline ends came to 17 bases. This CDR3 has 13 residues. In nucleotides, the CDR3 is TGTGCCAGCAGCCGAACAGGGACGGGGGCCCAGTACTTC. Amino acid sequence: CASSRTGTGAQYF.

This clonotype was counted at least ten times. The V gene is TRBV12-3 or TRBV12-4, the J gene TRBJ1-2; 7 bases agree with TRBD1. Losses at the gene ends were 1 base for V and 5 bases for J; bases not matched to a gene: 4. The CDR3 runs 14 residues. CDR3 region: CASSLEVTGYGYTF. In nucleotides, the CDR3 is TGTGCCAGCAGTTTAGAAGTGACAGGGTATGGCTACACCTTC.

The J gene is TRBJ1-1, the V gene TRBV20-1; no definite D call. CDR1 and CDR2 from the germline V gene are DFQATT and SNEGSKA (reference sequence). There are 13 residues in the CDR3. Trimming cost V 6 bases and J 0 bases, with 11 bases left between them. This CDR3 is CSAPAEMNTEAFF. The CDR3, as DNA: TGCAGTGCCCCCGCGGAGATGAACACTGAAGCTTTCTTT.

There are many counts of this clonotype. The rearrangement joins TRBV6-1 to TRBJ1-6; D gene unclear. The germline V and J ends were trimmed by 5 bases and 8 bases, with 13 bases remaining between them. This CDR3 spans 14 amino acids. Germline V gene sequence: CDR1 MNHNS, CDR2 SASEGT. Here the CDR3 reads CASSPRSFDSPLHF. The CDR3 DNA is TGTGCCAGCAGTCCCCGGTCCTTCGATTCACCCCTCCACTTT.

This clonotype occurred many times. V gene TRBV28 combines with J gene TRBJ1-1, with D perhaps matching TRBD1 (5 bases). Looked up from germline, CDR1 is MDHEN and CDR2 is SYDVKM. CDR3 length equals 13 residues. V shed 3 bases and J shed 10 bases, with 15 bases lying between them. The CDR3 DNA is TGTGCCAGCAGTTTGAGTGCGGGGCAGCGAGCTTTCTTT. Amino acid sequence: CASSLSAGQRAFF.

This rearrangement joins TRBV12-3 or TRBV12-4 to TRBJ1-1; no definite D call. Deletions cut 2 bases from V and 4 bases from J, with 14 bases between. This CDR3 region has 15 residues. This CDR3 reads CASSLRRASSTEAFF. The DNA for the CDR3 is TGTGCCAGCAGTTTAAGAAGGGCTTCTTCCACTGAAGCTTTCTTT.

This clonotype occurred many times. The V and J genes are TRBV20-1 and TRBJ1-1, with 7 positions matching TRBD1. The germline gives CDR1 DFQATT, CDR2 SNEGSKA (reference sequence). Trimming cost V 0 bases and J 1 base; bases outside gene matches: 8. This CDR3 spans 16 amino acids. CDR3 in DNA: TGCAGTGCTAGAGACCCCACAGGGGCCGGGAACACTGAAGCTTTCTTT. Amino acid sequence: CSARDPTGAGNTEAFF.

CDR3 DNA sequence: TGTGCCAGCAGTTACTCGGCACGGACCCAAGAGACCCAGTACTTC. Its translation: CASSYSARTQETQYF. The gene calls are TRBV6-5 and TRBJ2-5; D unclear. Trimming removed 0 bases at V and 1 base at J, with 9 bases between. The CDR3 consists of 15 residues. Germline CDR1 MNHEY, CDR2 SVGAGI.

Many counts were recorded for this clonotype. The chain uses TRBV13 and TRBJ1-1; 7 positions agree with TRBD1. V lost 5 bases, J lost 6 bases, and 12 bases stayed unmatched. Germline values: CDR1 PRHDT, CDR2 FYEKMQ (reference sequence). The CDR3 sequence is 15 residues long. The CDR3 sequence is CASSTETGKVPEAFF. DNA of the CDR3: TGTGCCAGCAGCACTGAGACAGGGAAGGTCCCTGAAGCTTTCTTT.

In its sample, this clonotype was seen many times. The rearrangement uses TRBV27 and TRBJ2-7, with 8 bases lining up with TRBD1. CDR3 size: 16 residues. The junction had 6 bases not matched to a gene; V was cut back by 0 bases and J by 2 bases. The germline gives CDR1 MNHEY, CDR2 SMNVEV (reference sequence). CDR3: CASSLSPQGATYEQYF. In DNA form, the CDR3 reads TGTGCCAGCAGTTTATCTCCCCAGGGGGCCACCTACGAGCAGTACTTC.

This clonotype was observed a few times. The chain has TRBV11-1 and TRBJ2-7, with D maybe TRBD1 (7 bases). Germline V gives CDR1 SGHAT, CDR2 FQDESV (reference sequence). V lost 4 bases to trimming and J lost 5 bases, with 21 bases between them. This CDR3 spans 16 amino acids. The CDR3 DNA sequence: TGTGCCAGCAGCTCCACGGGGGACAGACCCACCGACGAGCAGTACTTC. As protein: CASSSTGDRPTDEQYF.

Many counts were recorded for this clonotype. The chain links TRBV19 to TRBJ1-5; D gene uncertain. From germline, CDR1 is LNHDA and CDR2 SQIVND (reference sequence). Trimming took 1 base from V and 4 from J, leaving 11 bases between them. This CDR3 spans 15 amino acids. The CDR3 sequence: CASSIVLQFNQPQHF. The CDR3 DNA is TGTGCCAGTAGTATAGTCCTACAGTTTAATCAGCCCCAGCATTTT. The entire variable domain, with the rest obtained from reference TRBV19 and TRBJ1-5, is as follows: DGGITQSPKYLFRKEGQNVTLSCEQNLNHDAMYWYRQDPGQGLRLIYYSQIVNDFQKGDIAEGYSVSREKKESFPLTVTSAQKNPTAFYLCASSIVLQFNQPQHFGDGTRLSIL.

The chain has TRBV12-3 or TRBV12-4 and TRBJ2-5; 9 bases are shared with TRBD2. J lost 4 bases, V lost 4 bases, and 4 bases had no gene match. CDR3 length: 14 residues. DNA of the CDR3: TGTGCCAGCAGTTCAGTACTAGCGGGAGAGACCCAGTACTTC. Translated: CASSSVLAGETQYF.

The chain uses TRBV5-1 and TRBJ1-2; D gene unclear. CDR1 and CDR2 from the germline V gene are SGHRS and YFSETQ. The CDR3 loop spans 15 amino acids. With 7 bases removed from V and 0 bases from J, the gap between germline ends came to 16 bases. The CDR3 loop reads CASGMKTPSNYGYTF. The CDR3 nucleotides read TGCGCCAGCGGTATGAAGACACCTTCTAACTATGGCTACACCTTC.

This clonotype occurred many times. The rearrangement links TRBV25-1 to TRBJ2-2, with unresolved D. The CDR3 sequence is 15 residues long. Germline V lookup: CDR1 MGHDK, CDR2 SYGVNS. V lost 3 bases, J lost 1 base, and 9 bases lay in between. The CDR3 loop reads CASSDLSRNTGELFF. The CDR3, as DNA: TGTGCCAGCAGTGATTTGTCCAGGAACACCGGGGAGCTGTTTTTT.